These 25 T cell receptor beta chains were all obtained from the same sample, sequenced in a study of shared clonotypes between healthy human individuals. The method was immunoSEQ multiplex PCR; TCRdb's version includes in-frame clones alone and lacks a portion of them. The sample contains millions of clones, just over 90% of which appear only once. Sequenced sample: naive CD4+ T cells sorted from blood. Subset denoted: CD45RA+ positively selected. The source of these receptors is a man younger than 35 in good health.

The genes are TRBV5-6 and TRBJ2-2, with a tentative D call TRBD2 (6 bases). CDR3 length equals 15 residues. The V end lost 0 bases, the J end lost 2 bases, and 8 bases lay between the germline ends. CDR1 and CDR2 (germline): SGHDT, YYEEEE. The CDR3 DNA is TGTGCCAGCAGCTTGGGGGACTCCAACACCGGGGAGCTGTTTTTT. Translated: CASSLGDSNTGELFF. Complete variable domain (other parts from reference TRBV5-6 and TRBJ2-2): DAGVTQSPTHLIKTRGQQVTLRCSPKSGHDTVSWYQQALGQGPQFIFQYYEEEERQRGNFPDRFSGHQFPNYSSELNVNALLLGDSALYLCASSLGDSNTGELFFGEGSRLTVL.

V gene TRBV2 combines with J gene TRBJ1-5, with 10 bases aligning to TRBD1. Germline V CDR1 and CDR2: SNHLY, FYNNEI. The V and J ends lost 6 bases and 5 bases, in that order; junction bases with no gene match: 7. The CDR3 has 15 residues. The CDR3 loop reads CASSGQGVRDQPQHF. CDR3 bases: TGTGCCAGCAGCGGACAGGGGGTGAGGGATCAGCCCCAGCATTTT.

The chain combines TRBV5-1 with TRBJ2-5; D may be TRBD2 (7 bases). The CDR3 length is 14 residues. CDR1 is SGHRS, CDR2 YFSETQ, per germline. V was pared by 3 bases and J by 4 bases, with 13 bases between. DNA for the CDR3: TGCGCCAGCAGCTGGGAGGGGGGCGGAGAGACCCAGTACTTC. It translates to CASSWEGGGETQYF.

The V and J genes are TRBV5-4 and TRBJ1-4; 8 bases agree with TRBD1. CDR3 length: 14 amino acids. Germline values: CDR1 SGHNT, CDR2 YYREEE (reference sequence). V lost 4 bases and J lost 5; bases outside the gene matches: 4. This chain's CDR3 is CASSPDRVNEKLFF. In DNA form, the CDR3 reads TGTGCCAGCAGCCCGGACAGGGTGAATGAAAAACTGTTTTTT.

The J gene is TRBJ2-5, the V gene TRBV6-5, with a weak D call TRBD2 (7 bases). The V end lost 6 bases, the J end lost 5 bases, and 19 bases lay between the germline ends. CDR3 size: 15 residues. From germline, CDR1 is MNHEY and CDR2 SVGAGI. CDR3 nucleotide sequence: TGTGCCAGCAGCTCTCTGGGGGGGGCCGGGGAGACCCAGTACTTC. This encodes CASSSLGGAGETQYF.

This chain links TRBV5-4 with TRBJ2-7; 7 bases fit TRBD1. The CDR3 has 13 amino acids. The germline CDR1 and CDR2 sequences are SGHNT and YYREEE (reference sequence). Losses at the gene ends were 4 bases for V and 9 bases for J; bases not matched to a gene: 10. CDR3 residues: CASSLGQAGGQYF. DNA for the CDR3: TGTGCCAGCAGCCTCGGACAGGCTGGGGGGCAGTACTTC.

Remarks on this clone: Other DNA sequences of this sample code for an identical CDR3. V and J are TRBV11-2 and TRBJ1-6; 7 bases map to TRBD1. Germline CDR1 reads SGHAT; CDR2 reads FQNNGV. This CDR3 is 15 amino acids long. V gave up 3 bases and J gave up 1 base; unmatched junction bases: 0. The CDR3 protein is CASSLGQSYNSPLHF. In nucleotides, the CDR3 is TGTGCCAGCAGCTTGGGACAGTCCTATAATTCACCCCTCCACTTT.

There are a few counts of this clone. The chain uses TRBV6-6 and TRBJ1-6, with unresolved D. Germline CDR1 is MNHNY and CDR2 is SVGAGI (reference sequence). This CDR3 is built from 12 residues. The V and J ends lost 7 bases and 8 bases respectively, with 9 bases between them. CDR3 region: CASTYGDSPLHF. DNA for the CDR3: TGTGCCAGCACCTACGGAGATTCACCCCTCCACTTT.

About this clone: This CDR3 is also generated by other DNA sequences in the sample. The V call is TRBV6-1, the J call TRBJ1-4, with a possible D match to TRBD1 (5 bases). The CDR3 sequence is 14 residues long. The V end lost 4 bases, the J end lost 0 bases, and 6 bases lay between the germline ends. Germline V gene sequence: CDR1 MNHNS, CDR2 SASEGT. This CDR3 reads CASSVTATNEKLFF. CDR3 nucleotide sequence: TGTGCCAGCAGTGTGACAGCAACTAATGAAAAACTGTTTTTT.

V is TRBV11-2 and J is TRBJ2-3, with D unclear. V was clipped by 1 base and J by 2 bases, with 7 bases between them. The CDR3 is 14 amino acids. Per the germline V gene, CDR1 is SGHAT and CDR2 is FQNNGV. CDR3 sequence reads: CASSLGVPTDTQYF. Written as DNA, the CDR3 is TGTGCCAGCAGCTTAGGGGTCCCCACAGATACGCAGTATTTT. Full variable domain (remainder filled in from reference TRBV11-2 and TRBJ2-3): EAGVAQSPRYKIIEKRQSVAFWCNPISGHATLYWYQQILGQGPKLLIQFQNNGVVDDSQLPKDRFSAERLKGVDSTLKIQPAKLEDSAVYLCASSLGVPTDTQYFGPGTRLTVL.

V gene TRBV11-2 combines with J gene TRBJ2-5, with TRBD2 as a possible D gene (5 bases). The length of the CDR3 is 15 residues. The V gene lost 3 bases and the J gene lost 7 bases, with 18 bases spanning the gap. Germline loops: CDR1 SGHAT, CDR2 FQNNGV. CDR3 sequence (DNA): TGTGCCAGCAGCTTTCAAACTAGTGTGGAAGGGACCCAGTACTTC. It is translated as CASSFQTSVEGTQYF.

The chain combines TRBV10-3 with TRBJ2-3; D gene unclear. Between the trimmed V and J ends, which lost 4 bases and 3 bases, there was a span of 5 bases. The CDR3 spans 12 residues. The germline V gene encodes CDR1 ENHRY and CDR2 SYGVKD. CDR3 DNA sequence: TGTGCCATCAGTGCTATTACAGATACGCAGTATTTT. Translated, it gives CAISAITDTQYF.

The rearrangement uses TRBV2 and TRBJ2-1; TRBD1 or TRBD2 may be the D gene (6 bases each). The CDR3 runs 16 residues. V lost 2 bases and J 4 bases, leaving 15 bases between the germline ends. Germline V gene sequence: CDR1 SNHLY, CDR2 FYNNEI. DNA of the CDR3: TGTGCCAGCAGTGAATTAGGGGGGACTTTGTACAATGAGCAGTTCTTC. The encoded protein is CASSELGGTLYNEQFF. Looking up the rest from reference TRBV2 and TRBJ2-1 gives the full variable domain: EPEVTQTPSHQVTQMGQEVILRCVPISNHLYFYWYRQILGQKVEFLVSFYNNEISEKSEIFDDQFSVERPDGSNFTLKIRSTKLEDSAMYFCASSELGGTLYNEQFFGPGTRLTVL.

J is TRBJ1-2 and V is TRBV6-4, with TRBD1 identical over 11 bases. The CDR3 totals 15 residues. V lost 5 bases and J lost 8; bases outside the gene matches: 10. Germline V gene data show CDR1 as MRHNA and CDR2 as SNTAGT. The DNA of the CDR3 is TGTGCCAGCAGTTACCAAGGACAGGGGGCCGGAGGCTACACCTTC. Translation gives CASSYQGQGAGGYTF.

About this clone itself: Other DNA sequences in the same sample also yield this CDR3. CDR3 protein: CASSFGLAGDTQYF. The CDR3 DNA is TGCGCCAGCAGCTTCGGACTAGCCGGGGATACGCAGTATTTT. The chain uses TRBV5-1 and TRBJ2-3; the match to TRBD2 covers 8 bases. Germline V gives CDR1 SGHRS, CDR2 YFSETQ. V lost 2 bases, J lost 6 bases, and 5 bases stayed unmatched. The CDR3 runs to 14 residues.

The V call is TRBV7-8, the J call TRBJ1-3; D possibly corresponds to TRBD1 (5 bases). Between the trimmed V and J ends, which lost 5 bases and 0 bases, there was a span of 11 bases. The CDR3 is made up of 15 amino acids. Germline-derived CDR1 and CDR2 are SGHVS and FQNEAQ. The CDR3 sequence is CASSLWDFSGNTIYF. In DNA, the CDR3 is TGTGCCAGCAGCCTCTGGGACTTCTCTGGAAACACCATATATTTT.

As to this clone: At one boundary the junction diverges from the germline segment, which might be a read error. The genes are TRBV19 and TRBJ1-6, with 7 bases identical to TRBD1. The length of the CDR3 is 16 residues. Germline assignment: CDR1 LNHDA and CDR2 SQIVND (reference sequence). The CDR3 nucleotides read TGTGCCTGTAGTTGGACAGGTGACACCTATAATTCACCCCTCCACTTT. This translates into CACSWTGDTYNSPLHF.

The J gene is TRBJ2-3, the V gene TRBV25-1; D remains ambiguous. The CDR3 is 11 amino acids. Per the germline V gene, CDR1 is MGHDK and CDR2 is SYGVNS. V lost 6 bases and J 8 bases, leaving 9 bases between the germline ends. DNA for the CDR3: TGTGCCAGCAGGGTCTCGGGTACGCAGTATTTT. The encoded protein is CASRVSGTQYF.

The chain uses TRBV6-5 and TRBJ1-5; tentative D call: TRBD1 (5 bases). Per the germline V gene, CDR1 is MNHEY and CDR2 is SVGAGI. This CDR3 region has 15 residues. Deletions cut 5 bases from V and 0 bases from J, with 11 bases between. The CDR3: CASSQGTHSNQPQHF. CDR3 DNA sequence: TGTGCCAGCAGTCAGGGCACCCATAGCAATCAGCCCCAGCATTTT.

In the case of this clone: At the DNA level, this CDR3 is encoded by other sequences in the same sample as well. The chain links TRBV28 to TRBJ1-4, with 7 bases lining up with TRBD1. The CDR3 contains 14 residues. Trimming cost V 6 bases and J 2 bases; bases outside gene matches: 3. Germline lookup yields CDR1 MDHEN and CDR2 SYDVKM. CDR3: CASSPGQTNEKLFF. CDR3 bases: TGTGCCAGCAGCCCGGGACAGACTAATGAAAAACTGTTTTTT.

The chain joins TRBV25-1 to TRBJ2-7; D gene unclear. V was pared by 1 base and J by 0 bases, with 10 bases between. CDR1 is MGHDK and CDR2 is SYGVNS in the germline V gene. CDR3 length: 15 amino acids. For the CDR3, the DNA is TGTGCCAGCAGTGAATCATGGGCGTTCTCCTACGAGCAGTACTTC. It translates to CASSESWAFSYEQYF.

The chain joins TRBV5-6 to TRBJ1-1, with TRBD1 as a possible D gene (6 bases). Trimming stripped 5 bases from V and 4 bases from J, with 21 bases between. The CDR3 has 16 residues. The V gene's germline CDR1 is SGHDT and CDR2 YYEEEE. The CDR3 loop reads CASSWVGGKVSTEAFF. In DNA, the CDR3 is TGTGCCAGCAGTTGGGTGGGGGGCAAAGTGAGCACTGAAGCTTTCTTT.

The chain joins TRBV7-2 to TRBJ1-5; TRBD1 aligns across 7 bases. J was trimmed by 1 base and V by 4 bases; bases with no gene match: 4. This CDR3 contains 15 residues. Germline-derived CDR1 and CDR2 are SGHTA and FQGNSA. For the CDR3, the DNA is TGTGCCAGCAGCTCTGACAGGGTGAGCAATCAGCCCCAGCATTTT. This encodes CASSSDRVSNQPQHF.

The chain links TRBV30 to TRBJ2-1, with TRBD1 as a possible D gene (5 bases). Germline CDR1 is GTSNPN and CDR2 is SVGIG (reference sequence). V was clipped by 3 bases and J by 4 bases, with 22 bases between them. The CDR3 length is 17 residues. The CDR3: CAWRGLGTGRNYNEQFF. CDR3 DNA sequence: TGTGCCTGGAGGGGGCTAGGAACCGGCAGAAATTACAATGAGCAGTTCTTC.

V and J are TRBV5-1 and TRBJ2-7, with 8 nucleotides matching TRBD1. The CDR3 runs to 14 residues. CDR1 and CDR2 (germline): SGHRS, YFSETQ. The V gene end was trimmed by 4 bases and the J gene end by 4 bases; junction bases not matched to a gene: 7. The chain's CDR3 is CASSRTGYGYEQYF. CDR3 in DNA: TGCGCCAGCAGCAGGACAGGGTACGGGTACGAGCAGTACTTC.